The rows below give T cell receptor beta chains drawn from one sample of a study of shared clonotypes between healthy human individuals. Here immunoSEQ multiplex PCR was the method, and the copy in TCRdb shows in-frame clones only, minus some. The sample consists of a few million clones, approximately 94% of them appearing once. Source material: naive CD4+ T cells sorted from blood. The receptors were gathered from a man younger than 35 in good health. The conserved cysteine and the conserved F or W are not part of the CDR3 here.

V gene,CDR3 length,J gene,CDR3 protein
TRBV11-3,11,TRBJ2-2,ASQGFNTGELF
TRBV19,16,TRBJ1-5,ASSAGTGGPSSNQPQH
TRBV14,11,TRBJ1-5,ASSQGGNQPQH
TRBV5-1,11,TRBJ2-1,ASSVSSLNEQF
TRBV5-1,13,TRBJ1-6,ASSLDQVADSPLH
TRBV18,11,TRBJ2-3,ASSFTGSDTQY
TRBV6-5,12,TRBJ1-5,ASSYSGGNQPQH
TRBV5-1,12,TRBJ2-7,ASSLVGHPDEQY
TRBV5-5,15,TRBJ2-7,ATQPQAQSGTGYEQY
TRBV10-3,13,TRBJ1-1,AISPTAPSYTEAF
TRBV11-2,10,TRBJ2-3,ASSAGLSGQY
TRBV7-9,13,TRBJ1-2,ASSQQVGFNYGYT
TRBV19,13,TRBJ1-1,ASSLGQGAITEAF
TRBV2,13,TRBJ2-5,ASSVEGAKQETQY
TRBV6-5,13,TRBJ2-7,ASSYSSGGTYEQY
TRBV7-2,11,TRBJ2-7,ASSLIRLREQY
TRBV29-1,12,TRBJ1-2,SVTQPQAGGGYT
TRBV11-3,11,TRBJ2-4,ASSLYRSTIQY
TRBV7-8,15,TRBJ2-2,ASSRPGQAANTGELF
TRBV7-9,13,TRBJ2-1,ASSPSKGLASGQF
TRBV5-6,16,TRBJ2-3,ASSWASSGRLDTDTQY
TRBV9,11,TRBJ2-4,ASSVRGLDIQY
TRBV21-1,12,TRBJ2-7,ASSKEVRVDEQY
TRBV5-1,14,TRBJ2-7,ASSRGSTESMSEQY
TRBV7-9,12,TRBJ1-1,ASSSDRVNTEAF
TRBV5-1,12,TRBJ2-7,ASSSAAGPYEQY
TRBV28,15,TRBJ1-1,ASSPGQGGVESTEAF
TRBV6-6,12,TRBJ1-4,ASSYYGQGEKLF
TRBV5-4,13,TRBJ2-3,ASSARTSPADTQY
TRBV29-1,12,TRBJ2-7,SGSGGTGVYEQY